The rows below give T cell receptor beta chains drawn from one sample of a study of vaccination and CD4 T cells after COVID-19. TCRdb reprocessed the PCR reads via MiXCR and lists one record per CDR3 protein. The sample lists 15,000 to 20,000 distinct CDR3 sequences; around 29% were seen once. For these receptors, no antigen is known. Sequencing was performed on cultured CD4+ T cells from blood. These receptors came from a human donor with COVID-19. Each CDR3 is given with its conserved first and last residue. A D gene is named only where the DNA matches it firmly. Expanded clones get a size class; other rows say once, few or many, or leave the size out.

TRBV7-2	NA	16	NA	TRBJ1-3	TGTGCCAGCAGCTCACACCGATCCGGGCAGATGGGCACCATATATTTT	CASSSHRSGQMGTIYF
TRBV5-6	TRBD1	16	NA	TRBJ1-4	TGTGCCAGCAGCCTATTTTCGACAGGGGCGGGTGAAAAACTGTTTTTT	CASSLFSTGAGEKLFF
TRBV20-1	NA	13	NA	TRBJ2-3	TGTTCCAGTTTCGTCCCAGGCACAGATACGCAGTATTTT	CSSFVPGTDTQYF
TRBV5-4	NA	12	NA	TRBJ1-4	TGTGCCAGCCGGCAGGGTGGTGAAAAACTGTTTTTT	CASRQGGEKLFF
TRBV30	TRBD1	13	NA	TRBJ1-1	TGTGCCTGGATACGGACAGGGATCACTGAAGCTTTCTTT	CAWIRTGITEAFF
TRBV27	TRBD2	15	NA	TRBJ2-2	TGTGCCAGCTCCTATCCCAGGGAGGGCACCGGGGAGCTGTTTTTT	CASSYPREGTGELFF
TRBV6-2/TRBV6-3	NA	13	few	TRBJ1-5	TGTGCCAGCTCGGACCCGGGGAGTCAGCCCCAGCATTTT	CASSDPGSQPQHF
TRBV6-1	NA	15	few	TRBJ2-2	TGTGCCAGCAGTCCCCCCGGGCTGGGGGCCGGGGAGCTGTTTTTT	CASSPPGLGAGELFF
TRBV27	NA	16	NA	TRBJ2-3	TGTGCCAGCAGTCTCGGGACCACCATGGGGACAGATACGCAGTATTTT	CASSLGTTMGTDTQYF
TRBV20-1	NA	14	NA	TRBJ1-2	TGCAGTGCTAACCCTTCCGGGGGCTCCTATGGCTACATCTTC	CSANPSGGSYGYIF
TRBV12-3/TRBV12-4	NA	15	NA	TRBJ2-5	TGTGCCAGCAGTTTGCAGGGGCATACCCAAGAGACCCAGTACTTC	CASSLQGHTQETQYF
TRBV9	NA	13	NA	TRBJ2-3	TGTGCCAGCAACACCTTGGGCGCAGATACGCAGTATTTT	CASNTLGADTQYF
TRBV5-6	NA	16	NA	TRBJ2-2	TGTGCCAGCAGCTCGACCAACTCTCGTGTCACCGGGGAGCTGTTTTTT	CASSSTNSRVTGELFF